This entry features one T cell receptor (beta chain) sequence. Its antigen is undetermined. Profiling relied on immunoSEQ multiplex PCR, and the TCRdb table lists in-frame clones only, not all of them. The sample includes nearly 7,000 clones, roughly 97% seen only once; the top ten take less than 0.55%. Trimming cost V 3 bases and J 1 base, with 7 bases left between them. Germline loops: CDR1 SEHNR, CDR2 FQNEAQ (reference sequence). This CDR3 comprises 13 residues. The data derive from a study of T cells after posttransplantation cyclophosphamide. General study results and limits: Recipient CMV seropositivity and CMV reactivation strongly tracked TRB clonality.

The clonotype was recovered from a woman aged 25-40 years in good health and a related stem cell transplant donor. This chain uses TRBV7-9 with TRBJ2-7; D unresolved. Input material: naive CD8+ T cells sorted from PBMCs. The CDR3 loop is CASSFPQSYEQYF. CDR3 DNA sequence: TGTGCCAGCAGCTTTCCCCAGTCCTACGAGCAGTACTTC. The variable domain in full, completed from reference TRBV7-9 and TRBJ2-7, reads DTGVSQNPRHKITKRGQNVTFRCDPISEHNRLYWYRQTLGQGPEFLTYFQNEAQLEKSRLLSDRFSAERPKGSFSTLEIQRTEQGDSAMYLCASSFPQSYEQYFGPGTRLTVT.